Only one count was recorded for the clone carrying this T cell receptor (beta chain). The antigen remains unidentified. The sample belongs to a study of T cell responses to AZD1222 COVID-19 vaccine. CDR1 and CDR2 (germline): SNHLY, FYNNEI. V was trimmed by 3 bases and J by 4 bases, leaving 16 bases between them. This CDR3 is built from 15 residues. Findings of the study overall: Along spike, vaccine-associated CD4 TCRs were found throughout, with dominance at 160-218 and 743-854. The study sampled repertoires only after the peak T cell response. Following two doses of AZD1222, Spike-specific TCR breadth and depth rose. White British ancestry dominated among donors, who included more females, and clonal diversity was possibly underestimated.

The repertoire was sequenced with immunoSEQ multiplex PCR; TCRdb's copy has only in-frame clones and lacks some. The sample holds 65,000 to 70,000 clones; around 82% are singletons and the top ten take roughly 5.4%. The sequences come from peripheral blood, collected on day 0 of AZD1222 vaccination. This clonotype originated in an adult in good health. V gene TRBV2 combines with J gene TRBJ2-7; a possible D gene is TRBD2 (6 bases). In nucleotides, the CDR3 is TGTGCCAGCAGTGAGGGGGTGAGTAGCGGTTACGAGCAGTACTTC. It is translated as CASSEGVSSGYEQYF.